This T cell receptor (beta chain) comes out of a study of persistence of HIV-infected CD4 T cells. V lost 7 bases and J lost 3, with 15 bases in between. CDR1 is SNHLY and CDR2 is FYNNEI in the germline V gene. The CDR3 contains 14 residues. This was the immunoSEQ version 4 assay in survey mode. The table came from immunoSEQ multiplex PCR; TCRdb's copy has only in-frame clones and leaves some out. The data show 43,000 or so clones, with roughly 90% seen just once and over 0.9% held by the top ten. Study-level points and caveats: Bulk TCR data could not be restricted to HIV-1-infected CMV-responding cells.

This nonspecific control used anti-CD3/anti-CD28 bead stimulation of CD4+ T cells. Responding CD4+ T cells were sorted by upregulation of both CD40 ligand and CD69. PBMCs were depleted of CD8+ T cells before stimulation. This clone was counted once. Its specificity is not known. This chain connects TRBV2 to TRBJ1-1; D is unresolved. This TCR was sampled from an adult man with HIV who was CMV-seropositive. The material was CD4+ T cells sorted from PBMCs after approximately 20-hour stimulation, obtained from a patient who received antiretroviral therapy. CDR3 protein: CASTSRVGYTEAFF. DNA for the CDR3: TGTGCCAGCACCTCACGGGTAGGGTACACTGAAGCTTTCTTT.